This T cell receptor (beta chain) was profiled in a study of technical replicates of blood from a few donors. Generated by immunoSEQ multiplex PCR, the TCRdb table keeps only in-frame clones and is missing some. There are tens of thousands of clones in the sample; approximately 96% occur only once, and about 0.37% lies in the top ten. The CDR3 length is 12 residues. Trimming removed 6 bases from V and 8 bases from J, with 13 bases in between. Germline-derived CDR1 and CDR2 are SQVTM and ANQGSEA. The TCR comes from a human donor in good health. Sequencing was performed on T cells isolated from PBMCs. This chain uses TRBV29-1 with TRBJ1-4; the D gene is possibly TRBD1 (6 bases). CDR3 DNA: TGCAGCGTGGCCAGGGGAAGCGAAAAACTGTTTTTT. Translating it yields CSVARGSEKLFF.